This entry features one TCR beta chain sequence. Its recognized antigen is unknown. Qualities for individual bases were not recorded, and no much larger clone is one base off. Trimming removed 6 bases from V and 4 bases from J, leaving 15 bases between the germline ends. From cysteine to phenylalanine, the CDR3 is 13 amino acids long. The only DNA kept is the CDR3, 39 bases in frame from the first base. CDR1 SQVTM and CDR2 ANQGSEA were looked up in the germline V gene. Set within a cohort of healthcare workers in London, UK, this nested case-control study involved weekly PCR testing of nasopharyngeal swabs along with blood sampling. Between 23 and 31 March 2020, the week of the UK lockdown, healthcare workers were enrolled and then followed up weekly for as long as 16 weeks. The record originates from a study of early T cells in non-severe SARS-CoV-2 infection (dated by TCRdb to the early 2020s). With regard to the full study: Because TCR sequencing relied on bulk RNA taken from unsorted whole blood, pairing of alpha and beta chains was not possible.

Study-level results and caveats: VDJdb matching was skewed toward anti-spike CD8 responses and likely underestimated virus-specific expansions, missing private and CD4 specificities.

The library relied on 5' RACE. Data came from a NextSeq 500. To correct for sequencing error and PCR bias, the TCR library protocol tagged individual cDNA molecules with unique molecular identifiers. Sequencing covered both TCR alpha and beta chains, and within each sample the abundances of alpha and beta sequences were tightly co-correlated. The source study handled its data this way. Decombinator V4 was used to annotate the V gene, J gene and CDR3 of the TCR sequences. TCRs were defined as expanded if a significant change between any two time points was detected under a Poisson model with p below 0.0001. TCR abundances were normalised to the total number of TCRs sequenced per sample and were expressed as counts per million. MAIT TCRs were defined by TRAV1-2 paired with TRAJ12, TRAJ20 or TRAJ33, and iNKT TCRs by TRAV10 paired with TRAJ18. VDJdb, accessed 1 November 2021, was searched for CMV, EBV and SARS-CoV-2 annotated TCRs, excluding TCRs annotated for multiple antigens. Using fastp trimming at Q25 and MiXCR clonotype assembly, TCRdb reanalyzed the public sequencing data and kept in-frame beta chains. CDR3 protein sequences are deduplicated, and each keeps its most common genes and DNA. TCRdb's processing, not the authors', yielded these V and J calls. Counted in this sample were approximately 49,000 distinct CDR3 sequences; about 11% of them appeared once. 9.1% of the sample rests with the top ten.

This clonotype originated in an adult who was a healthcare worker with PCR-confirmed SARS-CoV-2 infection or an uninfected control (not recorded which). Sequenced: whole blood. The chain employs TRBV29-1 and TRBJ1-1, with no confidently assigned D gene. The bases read TGCAGCGTAGGGCTTGGGGTGGTCACTGAAGCTTTCTTT. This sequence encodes CSVGLGVVTEAFF.